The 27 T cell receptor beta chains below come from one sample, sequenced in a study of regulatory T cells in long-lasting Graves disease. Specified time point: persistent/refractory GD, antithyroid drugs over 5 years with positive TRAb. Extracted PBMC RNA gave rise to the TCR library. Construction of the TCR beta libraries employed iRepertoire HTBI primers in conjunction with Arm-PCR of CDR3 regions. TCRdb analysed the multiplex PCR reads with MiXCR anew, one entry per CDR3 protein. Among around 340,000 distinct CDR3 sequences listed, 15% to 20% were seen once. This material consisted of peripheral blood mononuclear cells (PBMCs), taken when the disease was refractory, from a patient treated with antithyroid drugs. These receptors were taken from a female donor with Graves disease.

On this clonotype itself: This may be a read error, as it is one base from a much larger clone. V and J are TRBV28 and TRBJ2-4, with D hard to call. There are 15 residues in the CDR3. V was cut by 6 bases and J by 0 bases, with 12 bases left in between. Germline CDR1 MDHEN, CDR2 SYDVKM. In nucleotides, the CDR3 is TGTGCCAGCAGAGACGGAATTCTAGCCAAAAACATTCAGTACTTC. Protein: CASRDGILAKNIQYF.

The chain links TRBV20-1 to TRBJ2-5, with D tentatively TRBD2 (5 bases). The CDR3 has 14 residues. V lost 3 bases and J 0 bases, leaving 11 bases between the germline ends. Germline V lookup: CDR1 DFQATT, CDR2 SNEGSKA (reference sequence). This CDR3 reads CSARRPGYQETQYF. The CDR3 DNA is TGCAGTGCTAGGAGGCCGGGATACCAAGAGACCCAGTACTTC.

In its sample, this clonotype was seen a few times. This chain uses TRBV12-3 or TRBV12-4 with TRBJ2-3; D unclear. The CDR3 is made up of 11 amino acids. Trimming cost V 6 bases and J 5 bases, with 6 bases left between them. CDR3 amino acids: CASRVRDTQYF. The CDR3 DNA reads TGTGCCAGCAGGGTTCGAGATACGCAGTATTTT.

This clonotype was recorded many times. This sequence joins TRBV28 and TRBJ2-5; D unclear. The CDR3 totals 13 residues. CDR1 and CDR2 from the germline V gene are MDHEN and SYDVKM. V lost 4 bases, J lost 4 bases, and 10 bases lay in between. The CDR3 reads CASSYGLGETQYF. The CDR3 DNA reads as TGTGCCAGCAGTTACGGTCTCGGAGAGACCCAGTACTTC.

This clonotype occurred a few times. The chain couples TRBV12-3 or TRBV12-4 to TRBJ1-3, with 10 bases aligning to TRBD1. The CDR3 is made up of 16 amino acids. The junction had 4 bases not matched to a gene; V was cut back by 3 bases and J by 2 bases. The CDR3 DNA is TGTGCCAGCAGTTTCCCGGGGACAGGGGCTGGAAACACCATATATTTT. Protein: CASSFPGTGAGNTIYF.

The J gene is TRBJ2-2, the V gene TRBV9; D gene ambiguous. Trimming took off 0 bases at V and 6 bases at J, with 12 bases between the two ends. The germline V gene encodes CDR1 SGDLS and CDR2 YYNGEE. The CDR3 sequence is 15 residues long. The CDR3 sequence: CASSVEVGSAGELFF. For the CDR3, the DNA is TGTGCCAGCAGCGTAGAAGTAGGGTCCGCCGGGGAGCTGTTTTTT.

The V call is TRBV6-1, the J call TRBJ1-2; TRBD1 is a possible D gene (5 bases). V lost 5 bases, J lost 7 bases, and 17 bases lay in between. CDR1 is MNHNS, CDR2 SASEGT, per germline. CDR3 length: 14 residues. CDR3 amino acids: CASSLRDGGSGYTF. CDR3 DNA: TGTGCCAGCAGTCTCCGGGACGGGGGATCTGGCTACACCTTC.

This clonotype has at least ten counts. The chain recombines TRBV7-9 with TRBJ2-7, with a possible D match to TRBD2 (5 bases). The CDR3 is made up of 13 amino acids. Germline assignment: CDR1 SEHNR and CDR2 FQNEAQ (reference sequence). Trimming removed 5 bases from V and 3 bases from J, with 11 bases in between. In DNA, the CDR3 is TGTGCCAGCAGCCCCGCCGGACTCTACGAGCAGTACTTC. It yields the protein CASSPAGLYEQYF.

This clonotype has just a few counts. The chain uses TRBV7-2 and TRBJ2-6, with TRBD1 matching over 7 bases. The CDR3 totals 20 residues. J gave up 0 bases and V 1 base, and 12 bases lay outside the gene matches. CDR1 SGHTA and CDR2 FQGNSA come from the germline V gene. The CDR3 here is CASSLGRDGTESSGANVLTF. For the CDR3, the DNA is TGTGCCAGCAGCTTAGGGCGCGACGGGACAGAGTCCTCTGGGGCCAACGTCCTGACTTTC.

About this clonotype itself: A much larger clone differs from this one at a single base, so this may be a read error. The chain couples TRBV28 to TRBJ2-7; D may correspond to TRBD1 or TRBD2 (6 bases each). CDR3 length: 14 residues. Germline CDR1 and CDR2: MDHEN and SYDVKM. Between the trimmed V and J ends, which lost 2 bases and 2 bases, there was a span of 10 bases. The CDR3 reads CASSLHGGAYEQYF. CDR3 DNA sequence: TGTGCCAGCAGTTTACACGGGGGCGCCTACGAGCAGTACTTC.

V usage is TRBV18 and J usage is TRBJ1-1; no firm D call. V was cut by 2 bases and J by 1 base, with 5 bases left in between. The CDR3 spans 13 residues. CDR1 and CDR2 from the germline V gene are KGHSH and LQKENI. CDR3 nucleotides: TGTGCCAGCTCACCAACAGCGAACACTGAAGCTTTCTTT. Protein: CASSPTANTEAFF.

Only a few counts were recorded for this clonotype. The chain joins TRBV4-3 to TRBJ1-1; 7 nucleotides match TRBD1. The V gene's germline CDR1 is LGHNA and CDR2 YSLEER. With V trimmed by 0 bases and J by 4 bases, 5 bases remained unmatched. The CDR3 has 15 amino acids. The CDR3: CASSQDTGVATEAFF. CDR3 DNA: TGCGCCAGCAGCCAAGATACAGGGGTGGCCACTGAAGCTTTCTTT.

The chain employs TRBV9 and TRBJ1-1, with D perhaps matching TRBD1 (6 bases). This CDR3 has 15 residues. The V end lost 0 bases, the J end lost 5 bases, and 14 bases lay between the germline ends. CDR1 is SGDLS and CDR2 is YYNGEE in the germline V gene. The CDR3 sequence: CASSVEGGMLTEAFF. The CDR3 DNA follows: TGTGCCAGCAGCGTAGAAGGGGGGATGTTGACTGAAGCTTTCTTT.

CDR3 amino acids: CASSLSSFKWGQGNYGYTF. CDR3 bases: TGTGCCAGCAGTTTATCTAGCTTTAAGTGGGGACAGGGCAACTATGGCTACACCTTC. The chain uses TRBV27 and TRBJ1-2; TRBD1 agrees at 9 bases. CDR1 is MNHEY, CDR2 SMNVEV, per germline (reference sequence). CDR3 size: 19 residues. J was trimmed by 2 bases and V by 0 bases; bases with no gene match: 13.

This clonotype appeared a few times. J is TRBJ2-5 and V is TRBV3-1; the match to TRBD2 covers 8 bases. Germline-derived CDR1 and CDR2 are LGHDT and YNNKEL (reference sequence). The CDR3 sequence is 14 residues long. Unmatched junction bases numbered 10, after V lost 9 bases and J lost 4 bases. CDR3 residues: CASLPGTRGETQYF. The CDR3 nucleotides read TGTGCCAGTTTGCCCGGGACTAGAGGAGAGACCCAGTACTTC.

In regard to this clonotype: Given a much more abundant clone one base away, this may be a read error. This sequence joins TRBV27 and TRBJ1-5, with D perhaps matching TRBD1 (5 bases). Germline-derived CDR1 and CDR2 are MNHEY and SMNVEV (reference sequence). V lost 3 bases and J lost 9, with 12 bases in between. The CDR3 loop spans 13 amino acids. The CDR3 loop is CASSFGRGRPQHF. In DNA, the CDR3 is TGTGCCAGCAGTTTTGGCCGGGGCCGGCCCCAGCATTTT.

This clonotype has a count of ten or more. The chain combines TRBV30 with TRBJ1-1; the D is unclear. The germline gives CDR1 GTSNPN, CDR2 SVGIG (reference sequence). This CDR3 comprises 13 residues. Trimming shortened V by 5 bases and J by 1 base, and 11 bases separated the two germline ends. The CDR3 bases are TGTGCCTGGGACGTGGGCTCGAACACTGAAGCTTTCTTT. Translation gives CAWDVGSNTEAFF.

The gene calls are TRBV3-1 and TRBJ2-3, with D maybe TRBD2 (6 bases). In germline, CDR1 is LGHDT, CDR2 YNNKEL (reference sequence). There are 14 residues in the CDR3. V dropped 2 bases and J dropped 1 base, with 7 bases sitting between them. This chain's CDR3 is CASSQWGGTDTQYF. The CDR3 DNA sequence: TGTGCCAGCAGCCAATGGGGGGGCACAGATACGCAGTATTTT.

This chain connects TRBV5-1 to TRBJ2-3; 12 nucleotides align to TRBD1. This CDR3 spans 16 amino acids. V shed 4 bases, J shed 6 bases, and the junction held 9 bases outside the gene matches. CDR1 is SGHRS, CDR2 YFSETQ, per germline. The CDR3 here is CASSGTGTGGLDTQYF. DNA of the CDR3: TGCGCCAGCAGCGGGACCGGGACAGGGGGCTTGGATACGCAGTATTTT.

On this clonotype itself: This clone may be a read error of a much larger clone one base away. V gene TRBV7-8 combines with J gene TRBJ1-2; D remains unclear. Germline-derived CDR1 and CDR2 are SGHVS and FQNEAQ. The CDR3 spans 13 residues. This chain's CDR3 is CAGSRRQVYGYTF. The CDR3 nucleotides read TGTGCCGGCAGCCGACGCCAGGTGTACGGCTACACCTTC.

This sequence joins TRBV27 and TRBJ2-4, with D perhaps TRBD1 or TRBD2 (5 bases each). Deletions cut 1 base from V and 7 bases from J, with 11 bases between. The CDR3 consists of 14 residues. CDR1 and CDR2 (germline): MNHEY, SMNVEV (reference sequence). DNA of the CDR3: TGTGCCAGCAGTTTATGGCAGGGAGAGAACATTCAGTACTTC. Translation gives CASSLWQGENIQYF.

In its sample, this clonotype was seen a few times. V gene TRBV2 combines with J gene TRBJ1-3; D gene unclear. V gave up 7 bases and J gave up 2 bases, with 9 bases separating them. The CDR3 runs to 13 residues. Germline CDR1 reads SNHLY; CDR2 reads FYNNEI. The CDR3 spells CASTSKPGNTIYF. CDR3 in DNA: TGTGCCAGCACCTCGAAACCTGGAAACACCATATATTTT.

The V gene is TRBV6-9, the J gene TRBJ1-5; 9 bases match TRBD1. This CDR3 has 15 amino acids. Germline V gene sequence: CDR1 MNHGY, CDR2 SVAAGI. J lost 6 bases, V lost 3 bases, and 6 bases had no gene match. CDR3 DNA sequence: TGTGCCAGCAGTTACGCTACAGGGGGCGGTCAGCCCCAGCATTTT. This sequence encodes CASSYATGGGQPQHF.

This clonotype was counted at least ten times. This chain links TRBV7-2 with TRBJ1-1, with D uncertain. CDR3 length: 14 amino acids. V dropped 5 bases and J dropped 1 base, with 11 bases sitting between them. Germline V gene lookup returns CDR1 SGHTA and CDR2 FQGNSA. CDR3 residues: CASSPPYTNTEAFF. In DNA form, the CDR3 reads TGTGCCAGCAGCCCACCGTACACGAACACTGAAGCTTTCTTT.

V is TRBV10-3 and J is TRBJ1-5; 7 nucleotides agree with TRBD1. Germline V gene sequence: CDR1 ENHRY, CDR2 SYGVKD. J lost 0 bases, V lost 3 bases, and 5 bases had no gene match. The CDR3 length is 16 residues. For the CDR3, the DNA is TGTGCCATCAGTGACCCCCGACAGGGTAGCAATCAGCCCCAGCATTTT. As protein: CAISDPRQGSNQPQHF.

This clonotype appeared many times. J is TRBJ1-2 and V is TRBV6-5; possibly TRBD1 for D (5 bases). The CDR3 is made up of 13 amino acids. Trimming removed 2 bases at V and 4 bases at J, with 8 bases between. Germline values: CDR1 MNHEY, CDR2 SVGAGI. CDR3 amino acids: CASSYGGIYGYTF. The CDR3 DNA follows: TGTGCCAGCAGTTACGGGGGAATCTATGGCTACACCTTC.

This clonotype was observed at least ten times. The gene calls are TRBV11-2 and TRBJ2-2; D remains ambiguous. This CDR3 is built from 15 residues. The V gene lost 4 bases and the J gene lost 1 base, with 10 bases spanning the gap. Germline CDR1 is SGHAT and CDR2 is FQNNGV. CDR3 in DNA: TGTGCCAGCAGCTCCCGACTGAAGAACACCGGGGAGCTGTTTTTT. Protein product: CASSSRLKNTGELFF.